A single sample gave rise to the 27 T cell receptor beta chains below, sequenced in a study of human T cells and chemical hapten exposure. TCRdb re-called the RACE reads through MiXCR, storing one row per CDR3 protein. The sample gives approximately 110,000 distinct CDR3 sequences, under 40% of which show up once; around 2.8% is in the top ten. The time point was: patch test 3, about 24 weeks after DPC sensitization. Described treatment: therapeutic diphenylcyclopropenone sensitization with weekly scalp DPC. The sample consisted of whole blood, taken in connection with sensitization to the hapten diphenylcyclopropenone (DPC). All receptors derive from a middle-aged man with alopecia areata. Some clones in this sample may be carry-over from other donors' samples.

This clonotype was seen a handful of times. The J gene is TRBJ2-2, the V gene TRBV15; D unclear. The CDR3 spans 14 residues. V lost 7 bases to trimming and J lost 7 bases, with 16 bases between them. CDR1 and CDR2 (germline): LNHNV, YYDKDF (reference sequence). The CDR3: CATKKDGGIGELFF. CDR3 DNA sequence: TGTGCCACCAAGAAGGACGGTGGGATCGGGGAGCTGTTTTTT. The complete variable domain, with remaining parts taken from reference TRBV15 and TRBJ2-2, reads DAMVIQNPRYQVTQFGKPVTLSCSQTLNHNVMYWYQQKSSQAPKLLFHYYDKDFNNEADTPDNFQSRRPNTSFCFLDIRSPGLGDTAMYLCATKKDGGIGELFFGEGSRLTVL.

The chain joins TRBV7-9 to TRBJ2-4; TRBD1 or TRBD2 may be the D gene (6 bases each). This CDR3 is 16 amino acids long. Trimming took off 5 bases at V and 8 bases at J, with 22 bases between the two ends. From germline, CDR1 is SEHNR and CDR2 FQNEAQ (reference sequence). The CDR3 nucleotides read TGTGCCAGCAGCCATGACTCGGGACTCCCAGGGGACATTCAGTACTTC. Residues: CASSHDSGLPGDIQYF.

This clonotype was seen a few times. The chain carries TRBV6-2 or TRBV6-3 and TRBJ2-4; TRBD2 agrees at 8 bases. The CDR3 consists of 17 residues. Germline loops: CDR1 MNHEY, CDR2 SVGEGT. V gave up 7 bases and J gave up 0 bases; unmatched junction bases: 11. The DNA of the CDR3 is TGTGCCAGCACCTCACAACCGGGACTAGGAGCCAAAAACATTCAGTACTTC. This gives the protein CASTSQPGLGAKNIQYF.

The chain uses TRBV2 and TRBJ1-5; D remains ambiguous. This CDR3 is built from 14 residues. The germline CDR1 and CDR2 sequences are SNHLY and FYNNEI. Trimming cost V 6 bases and J 0 bases, with 9 bases left between them. CDR3 region: CASRLDGSNQPQHF. For the CDR3, the DNA is TGTGCCAGCAGATTAGACGGTAGCAATCAGCCCCAGCATTTT.

The chain joins TRBV7-3 to TRBJ2-3; the match to TRBD2 covers 10 bases. The V and J ends lost 0 bases and 5 bases, in that order; junction bases with no gene match: 8. The length of the CDR3 is 17 residues. Germline CDR1 and CDR2: SGHTA and FQGTGA. The CDR3: CASSLTSAGGPGDTQYF. CDR3 in DNA: TGTGCCAGCAGCTTAACGTCAGCGGGAGGGCCTGGAGATACGCAGTATTTT.

CDR3 protein: CSASRAGAYNEQFF. DNA for the CDR3: TGCAGTGCTAGTAGGGCGGGAGCCTACAATGAGCAGTTCTTC. The genes are TRBV20-1 and TRBJ2-1, with 7 bases lining up with TRBD2. The CDR3 extends over 14 amino acids. Trimming took 3 bases from V and 2 from J; bases not matched to a gene: 4. Germline-derived CDR1 and CDR2 are DFQATT and SNEGSKA (reference sequence).

The gene calls are TRBV4-1 and TRBJ2-3, with TRBD1 matching 9 bases. With 7 bases clipped from V and 3 bases from J, the junction kept 17 bases outside the gene matches. This CDR3 contains 18 residues. CDR1 and CDR2 from the germline V gene are MGHRA and YSYEKL. CDR3 sequence: CASMGGQGGSRLTDTQYF. CDR3 coding DNA: TGCGCCAGCATGGGGGGACAGGGAGGATCGAGGCTAACAGATACGCAGTATTTT.

The V gene is TRBV5-1, the J gene TRBJ2-7; TRBD2 matches 13 bases. This CDR3 spans 15 amino acids. The J segment lost 7 bases and the V segment lost 4 bases, leaving 8 bases of the junction unmatched. Germline CDR1 SGHRS, CDR2 YFSETQ. CDR3 nucleotides: TGCGCCAGCAGCCCGGGACTAGCGGGATCTTGGGAGCAGTACGTC. Its translation is CASSPGLAGSWEQYV.

V is TRBV28 and J is TRBJ1-3; 8 bases map to TRBD1. The V and J ends lost 3 bases and 0 bases, in that order; junction bases with no gene match: 1. Germline V gene sequence: CDR1 MDHEN, CDR2 SYDVKM. The CDR3 is made up of 15 amino acids. This CDR3 is CASSFDRGSGNTIYF. The CDR3 DNA reads TGTGCCAGCAGTTTCGACAGGGGCTCTGGAAACACCATATATTTT.

This clonotype has only a few counts. This chain connects TRBV7-8 to TRBJ1-5; 8 bases line up with TRBD1. There are 17 residues in the CDR3. Per germline, CDR1 SGHVS and CDR2 FQNEAQ. Losses at the gene ends were 5 bases for V and 5 bases for J; bases not matched to a gene: 14. CDR3 protein: CASSPGQGGIPYQPQHF. CDR3 DNA sequence: TGTGCCAGCAGCCCTGGACAGGGTGGGATTCCCTATCAGCCCCAGCATTTT. Based on the CDR3 plus reference TRBV7-8 and TRBJ1-5, the full variable domain is GAGVSQSPRYKVAKRGQDVALRCDPISGHVSLFWYQQALGQGPEFLTYFQNEAQLDKSGLPSDRFFAERPEGSVSTLKIQRTQQEDSAVYLCASSPGQGGIPYQPQHFGDGTRLSIL.

This clonotype was recorded only once. The junction does not match germline at one end; this may be a read error. V gene TRBV12-3 or TRBV12-4 combines with J gene TRBJ2-2, with 8 positions matching TRBD2. This CDR3 contains 14 residues. The CDR3 sequence: CTSRRTSSTGELFF. CDR3 in DNA: TGTACCAGCAGACGGACTAGCTCCACCGGGGAGCTGTTTTTT.

This clonotype has only a few counts. The gene calls are TRBV2 and TRBJ1-5, with D possibly being TRBD1 (6 bases). V was pared by 4 bases and J by 4 bases, with 17 bases between. CDR3 length: 16 residues. The germline gives CDR1 SNHLY, CDR2 FYNNEI. CDR3 DNA sequence: TGTGCCAGCAGTGGACCGTACAGGGTCGGGAATCAGCCCCAGCATTTT. Translation: CASSGPYRVGNQPQHF.

This chain uses TRBV6-6 with TRBJ2-1; D gene ambiguous. This CDR3 has 15 amino acids. The V gene's germline CDR1 is MNHNY and CDR2 SVGAGI (reference sequence). The ends were cut back, 3 bases at V and 7 bases at J, with 16 bases in the middle. The CDR3 reads CASSYPEKVMNEQFF. Written as DNA, the CDR3 is TGTGCCAGCAGTTATCCCGAGAAGGTTATGAATGAGCAGTTCTTC.

This clonotype was detected only a few times. The chain combines TRBV28 with TRBJ2-7, with TRBD2 matching 12 bases. CDR1 is MDHEN and CDR2 is SYDVKM in the germline V gene. There are 15 residues in the CDR3. V was pared by 7 bases and J by 6 bases, with 10 bases of the junction left unmatched. The CDR3 here is CASIPLAGGRPEQYF. The DNA for the CDR3 is TGTGCCAGCATTCCTCTAGCGGGAGGGAGGCCCGAGCAGTACTTC.

This sequence joins TRBV2 and TRBJ1-1; tentatively, D is TRBD1 (5 bases). V dropped 8 bases and J dropped 0 bases, with 10 bases sitting between them. This CDR3 comprises 13 residues. In germline, CDR1 is SNHLY, CDR2 FYNNEI. The CDR3 bases are TGTGCCAGCGGGGGGGTGATGAACACTGAAGCTTTCTTT. Translation: CASGGVMNTEAFF.

The chain is built from TRBV3-1 and TRBJ2-1; 9 nucleotides line up with TRBD2. Germline assignment: CDR1 LGHDT and CDR2 YNNKEL (reference sequence). This CDR3 is built from 17 residues. J gave up 8 bases and V 0 bases, and 11 bases lay outside the gene matches. The CDR3 loop reads CASSQESAGGPVHEQFF. In DNA, the CDR3 is TGTGCCAGCAGCCAAGAGTCGGCGGGAGGGCCGGTCCATGAGCAGTTCTTC.

This clonotype turned up a few times. The CDR3 nucleotides read TGTGCCATCAGATCGGACAGTCGCGAGCAGTACGTC. Protein product: CAIRSDSREQYV. The chain recombines TRBV10-3 with TRBJ2-7; possible D gene TRBD1, 6 bases. The CDR3 covers 12 residues. Trimming removed 6 bases from V and 6 bases from J, with 12 bases in between. Germline loops: CDR1 ENHRY, CDR2 SYGVKD.

This chain connects TRBV28 to TRBJ1-3; D ambiguous. Germline assignment: CDR1 MDHEN and CDR2 SYDVKM. This CDR3 has 14 residues. Trimming took off 7 bases at V and 4 bases at J, with 14 bases between the two ends. The CDR3: CASTPLGRGNTIYF. DNA for the CDR3: TGTGCCAGCACCCCCTTGGGGAGGGGAAACACCATATATTTT.

The chain carries TRBV6-5 and TRBJ2-1, with D maybe TRBD2 (5 bases). The length of the CDR3 is 15 residues. CDR1 and CDR2 from the germline V gene are MNHEY and SVGAGI. The germline V and J ends were trimmed by 8 bases and 5 bases, with 19 bases remaining between them. Here the CDR3 DNA reads TGTGCCAGCTCCCTAGCCCGGGTCCGGAACAATGAGCAGTTCTTC. It translates to CASSLARVRNNEQFF.

The chain links TRBV6-2 or TRBV6-3 to TRBJ1-5; 9 positions agree with TRBD1. V shed 2 bases, J shed 8 bases, and the junction held 4 bases outside the gene matches. The germline gives CDR1 MNHEY, CDR2 SVGEGT. The CDR3 sequence is 14 residues long. The CDR3 coding sequence is TGTGCCAGCAGTTACAACAGGGGGCAGGAGCCCCAGCATTTT. This sequence encodes CASSYNRGQEPQHF.

This chain's CDR3 is CASSQERTGGPVGKTQYF. DNA of the CDR3: TGCGCCAGCAGCCAAGAGAGAACGGGAGGGCCAGTGGGGAAGACCCAGTACTTC. The chain joins TRBV4-3 to TRBJ2-5, with TRBD2 matching over 8 bases. V lost 0 bases, J lost 6 bases, and 15 bases stayed unmatched. The CDR3 sequence is 18 residues long. The germline V gene encodes CDR1 LGHNA and CDR2 YSLEER.

CDR3 protein: CASSLGTRGLEQYF. CDR3 DNA sequence: TGCGCCAGCAGCTTGGGGACAAGGGGACTCGAGCAGTACTTC. This chain joins TRBV5-1 and TRBJ2-7, with a weak D call TRBD2 (6 bases). Per the germline V gene, CDR1 is SGHRS and CDR2 is YFSETQ. Trimming removed 0 bases at V and 6 bases at J, with 13 bases between. This CDR3 contains 14 residues.

V usage is TRBV6-2 or TRBV6-3 and J usage is TRBJ2-3; no clear D gene. CDR1 and CDR2 (germline): MNHEY, SVGEGT. Between the trimmed V and J ends, which lost 5 bases and 3 bases, there was a span of 12 bases. CDR3 length: 14 residues. The CDR3 region is CASSRGLGTDTQYF. In DNA form, the CDR3 reads TGTGCCAGCAGTCGAGGCCTAGGAACAGATACGCAGTATTTT.

This clonotype turned up a few times. The chain uses TRBV4-2 and TRBJ2-7; a weak D match, TRBD2 (5 bases). Germline CDR1 is LGHNA and CDR2 is YNFKEQ. Trimming took off 1 base at V and 2 bases at J, with 15 bases between the two ends. The CDR3 is 16 residues long. In DNA, the CDR3 is TGTGCCAGCAGCCAAGTAAGGACTGCCACTACCTACGAGCAGTACTTC. Its translation is CASSQVRTATTYEQYF.

This chain uses TRBV27 with TRBJ2-3; D is undetermined. From germline, CDR1 is MNHEY and CDR2 SMNVEV (reference sequence). CDR3 length equals 14 residues. Trimming removed 0 bases at V and 2 bases at J, with 6 bases between. In DNA, the CDR3 is TGTGCCAGCAGTTTATCGGTGGTCACAGATACGCAGTATTTT. Translation gives CASSLSVVTDTQYF.

This clonotype has just a few counts. The chain is built from TRBV12-3 or TRBV12-4 and TRBJ1-1; TRBD1 agrees at 7 bases. The CDR3 is 13 residues long. V trimming: 5 bases; J trimming: 7 bases; junction bases outside the gene matches: 7. In DNA, the CDR3 is TGTGCCAGCAGTAAGGGACAGCTAGTTGAAGCTTTCTTT. Its translation: CASSKGQLVEAFF.

This clonotype occurred a few times. The chain carries TRBV12-3 or TRBV12-4 and TRBJ2-5; TRBD1 might be the D (5 bases). The CDR3 covers 15 residues. Trimming stripped 6 bases from V and 2 bases from J, with 16 bases between. The CDR3 spells CASRLSGYGQETQYF. The CDR3 nucleotides are TGTGCCAGCAGACTCTCAGGGTACGGGCAAGAGACCCAGTACTTC.